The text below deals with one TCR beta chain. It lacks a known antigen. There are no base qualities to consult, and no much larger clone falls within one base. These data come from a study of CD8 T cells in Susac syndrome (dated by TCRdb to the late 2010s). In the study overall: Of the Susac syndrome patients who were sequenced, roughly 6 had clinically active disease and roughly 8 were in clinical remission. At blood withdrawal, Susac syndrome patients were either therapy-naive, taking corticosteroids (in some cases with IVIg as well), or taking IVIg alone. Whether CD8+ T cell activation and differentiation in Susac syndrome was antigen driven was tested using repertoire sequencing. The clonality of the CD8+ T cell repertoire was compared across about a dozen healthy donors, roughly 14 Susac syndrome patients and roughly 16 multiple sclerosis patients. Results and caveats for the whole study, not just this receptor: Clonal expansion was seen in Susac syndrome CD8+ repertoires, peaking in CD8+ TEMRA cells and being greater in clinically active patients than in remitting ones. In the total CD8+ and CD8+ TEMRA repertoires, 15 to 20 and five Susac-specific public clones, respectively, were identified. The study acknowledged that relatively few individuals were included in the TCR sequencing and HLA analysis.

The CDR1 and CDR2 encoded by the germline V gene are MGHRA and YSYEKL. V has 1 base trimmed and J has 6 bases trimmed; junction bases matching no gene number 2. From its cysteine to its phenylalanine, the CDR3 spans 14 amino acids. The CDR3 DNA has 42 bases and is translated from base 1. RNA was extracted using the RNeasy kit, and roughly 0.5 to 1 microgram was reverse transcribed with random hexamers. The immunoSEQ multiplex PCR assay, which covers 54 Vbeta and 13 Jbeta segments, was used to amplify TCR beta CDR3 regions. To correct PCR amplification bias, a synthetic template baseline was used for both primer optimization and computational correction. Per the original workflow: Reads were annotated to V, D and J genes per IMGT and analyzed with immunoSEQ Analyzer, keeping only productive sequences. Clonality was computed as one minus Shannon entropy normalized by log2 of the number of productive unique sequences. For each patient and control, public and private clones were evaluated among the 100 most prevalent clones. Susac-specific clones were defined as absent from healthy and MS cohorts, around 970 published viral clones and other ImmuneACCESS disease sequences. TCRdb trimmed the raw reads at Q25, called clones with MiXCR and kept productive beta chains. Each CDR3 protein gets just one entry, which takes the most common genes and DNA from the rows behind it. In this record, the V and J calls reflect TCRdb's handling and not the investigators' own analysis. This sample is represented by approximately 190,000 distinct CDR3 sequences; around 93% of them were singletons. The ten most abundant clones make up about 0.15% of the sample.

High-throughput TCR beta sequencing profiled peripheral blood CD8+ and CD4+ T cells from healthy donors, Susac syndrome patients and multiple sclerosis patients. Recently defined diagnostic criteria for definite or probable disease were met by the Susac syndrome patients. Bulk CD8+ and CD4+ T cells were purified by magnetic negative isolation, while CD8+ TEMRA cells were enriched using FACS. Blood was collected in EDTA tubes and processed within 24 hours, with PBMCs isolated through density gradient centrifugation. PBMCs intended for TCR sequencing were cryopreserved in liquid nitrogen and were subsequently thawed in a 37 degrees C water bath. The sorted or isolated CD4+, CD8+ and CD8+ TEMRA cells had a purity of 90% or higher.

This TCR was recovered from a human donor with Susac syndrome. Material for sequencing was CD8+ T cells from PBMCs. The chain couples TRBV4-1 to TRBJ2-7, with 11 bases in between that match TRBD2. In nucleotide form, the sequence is TGCGCCAGCAGCCAAGTTCTAGCGGGAGGCGAGCAGTACTTC. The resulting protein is CASSQVLAGGEQYF.